This TCR beta chain was captured by sequencing in a study of T cell responses to AZD1222 COVID-19 vaccine. Study details: Recipients boosted at about 4 weeks or about 12 weeks are pooled.

To note about this clone: What it binds is not known.

The study's findings and limits: It should be noted that donors were predominantly white British and more often female, and clonal diversity was possibly underestimated. Sampling that yielded the repertoires occurred only after the peak T cell response.

The assay was immunoSEQ multiplex PCR, and TCRdb's table has in-frame clones only and misses some. Here the sample spans about 120,000 clones, about 85% being singletons. V lost 5 bases and J lost 4, with 11 bases in between. There are 14 residues in the CDR3. CDR1 is MNHEY and CDR2 is SVGAGI in the germline V gene. This specimen was peripheral blood, taken on day 0 of AZD1222 vaccination. The chain combines TRBV6-5 with TRBJ2-2; D perhaps matches TRBD1 (7 bases). The origin of this receptor is an adult in good health. The CDR3: CASSRQGGTGELFF. Written as DNA, the CDR3 is TGTGCCAGCAGTCGACAGGGAGGCACCGGGGAGCTGTTTTTT.